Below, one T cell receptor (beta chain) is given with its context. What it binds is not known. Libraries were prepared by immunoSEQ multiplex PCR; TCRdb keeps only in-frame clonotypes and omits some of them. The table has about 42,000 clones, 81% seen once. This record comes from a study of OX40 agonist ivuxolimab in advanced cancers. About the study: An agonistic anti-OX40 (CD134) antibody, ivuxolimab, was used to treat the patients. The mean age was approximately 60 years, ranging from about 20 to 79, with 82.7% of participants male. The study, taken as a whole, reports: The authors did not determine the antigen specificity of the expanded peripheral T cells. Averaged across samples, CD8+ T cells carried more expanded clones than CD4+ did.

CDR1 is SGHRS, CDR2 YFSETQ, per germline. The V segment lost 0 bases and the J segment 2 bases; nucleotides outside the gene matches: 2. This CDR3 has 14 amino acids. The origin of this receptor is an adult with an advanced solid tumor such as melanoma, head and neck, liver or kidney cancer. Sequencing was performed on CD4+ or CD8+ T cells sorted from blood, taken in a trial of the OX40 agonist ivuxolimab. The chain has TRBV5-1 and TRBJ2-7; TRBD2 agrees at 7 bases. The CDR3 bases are TGCGCCAGCAGCTTGGCGGGGGGTGCCTACGAGCAGTACGTC. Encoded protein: CASSLAGGAYEQYV.